This TCR beta chain was identified during a study of cytomegalovirus exposure and HLA in healthy donors. Study observations and caveats: Rare sequences made up most TCRs, while some public TCRs were found in many donors. Researchers reported that three CMV-associated chains were confirmed in vitro as CMV antigen-specific. Cytomegalovirus status was reportedly diagnosed by the classifier with high specificity and sensitivity.

Among the roughly 120 subjects of the validation cohort, separate from the approximately 670-subject first cohort, were the donors. Generated by immunoSEQ multiplex PCR, the TCRdb table keeps only in-frame clones and is missing some. This table holds tens of thousands of clones, roughly 90% found once. With regard to this clone: Its antigen is undetermined.

Between the trimmed V and J ends, which lost 4 bases and 2 bases, there was a span of 18 bases. The V gene's germline CDR1 is MNHEY and CDR2 SVGAGI. The CDR3 totals 16 residues. The sequence came from a woman younger than 35 in good health and CMV-seronegative. The sequenced material came from PBMCs. The chain uses TRBV6-5 and TRBJ2-7; D might be TRBD1 (5 bases). This CDR3 is CASSFIPGRETYEQYF. CDR3 in DNA: TGTGCCAGCAGTTTCATCCCTGGCAGGGAAACCTACGAGCAGTACTTC.